These 10 T cell receptor beta chains came from one sample sequenced in a study of OX40 agonist ivuxolimab in advanced cancers. The protocol was immunoSEQ multiplex PCR, while the TCRdb copy is restricted to in-frame clones and leaves out a portion. The sample comprises about 56,000 clones, over 80% of which are singletons, and roughly 4.7% rests with the top ten. The sequences come from CD4+ or CD8+ T cells sorted from blood, collected in a trial of the OX40 agonist ivuxolimab. All receptors come from an adult with an advanced solid tumor such as melanoma, head and neck, liver or kidney cancer.

A single count supports this clone. The chain employs TRBV19 and TRBJ2-3; 7 positions agree with TRBD2. The length of the CDR3 is 15 residues. Unmatched junction bases numbered 4, after V lost 1 base and J lost 3 bases. The germline gives CDR1 LNHDA, CDR2 SQIVND (reference sequence). The CDR3 spells CASSIAGRGTDTQYF. The CDR3 bases are TGTGCCAGTAGTATAGCAGGGAGGGGAACAGATACGCAGTATTTT.

The chain employs TRBV29-1 and TRBJ2-5; no clear D gene. The closer fit of TRBJ2-7 to the DNA end suggests the J call may be wrong. The CDR3 consists of 15 residues. CDR1 is SQVTM, CDR2 ANQGSEA, per germline. The CDR3 nucleotides are TGCAGCGTTGAAGAAGTGGGCCGCCTGGGTTACGAGCAGTACTTC. Translation: CSVEEVGRLGYEQYF.

The sample holds a few counts of this clone. The V gene is TRBV5-4, the J gene TRBJ2-7; TRBD2 is a possible D gene (5 bases). This CDR3 has 16 residues. Germline V lookup: CDR1 SGHNT, CDR2 YYREEE (reference sequence). The V end was cut by 0 bases, the J end by 0 bases, with 13 bases between. CDR3 sequence reads: CASSLDVSVLSYEQYF. As DNA, the CDR3 is TGTGCCAGCAGCTTGGATGTTAGCGTACTCTCCTACGAGCAGTACTTC.

CDR3 protein: CASSSLGAGVRRELFF. In nucleotides, the CDR3 is TGCGCCAGCAGCTCCCTAGGAGCGGGAGTCCGACGGGAGCTGTTTTTT. The chain is built from TRBV5-1 and TRBJ2-2, with TRBD2 matching over 8 bases. J gave up 9 bases and V 3 bases, and 13 bases lay outside the gene matches. There are 16 residues in the CDR3. Per the germline V gene, CDR1 is SGHRS and CDR2 is YFSETQ. Supplemented by reference TRBV5-1 and TRBJ2-2, the full variable domain reads KAGVTQTPRYLIKTRGQQVTLSCSPISGHRSVSWYQQTPGQGLQFLFEYFSETQRNKGNFPGRFSGRQFSNSRSEMNVSTLELGDSALYLCASSSLGAGVRRELFFGEGSRLTVL.

The V and J genes are TRBV30 and TRBJ2-1, with D possibly matching TRBD2 (5 bases). This CDR3 is 13 amino acids long. CDR1 GTSNPN and CDR2 SVGIG come from the germline V gene (reference sequence). V shed 2 bases and J shed 4 bases, with 9 bases lying between them. The CDR3 bases are TGTGCCTGGAGTTGGGGAGATTACAATGAGCAGTTCTTC. It encodes CAWSWGDYNEQFF.

V usage is TRBV7-6 and J usage is TRBJ2-3; either TRBD1 or TRBD2 may fit D (6 bases each). CDR3 size: 16 residues. Germline CDR1 and CDR2: SGHVS and FNYEAQ. V shed 2 bases and J shed 3 bases, with 15 bases lying between them. The CDR3 protein is CASSLSGGLRTDTQYF. The CDR3 DNA sequence: TGTGCCAGCAGCTTATCTGGGGGGCTTAGAACAGATACGCAGTATTTT.

This clone was observed a single time. The rearrangement uses TRBV25-1 and TRBJ1-1; TRBD1 agrees at 7 bases. Germline V gene data show CDR1 as MGHDK and CDR2 as SYGVNS. The CDR3 runs to 13 residues. The J segment lost 4 bases and the V segment lost 8 bases, leaving 7 bases of the junction unmatched. CDR3 sequence reads: CASGSSGGTEAFF. The CDR3 region has the DNA TGTGCCAGCGGCTCCTCAGGGGGCACTGAAGCTTTCTTT.

This clone came up a few times. The gene calls are TRBV6-6 and TRBJ2-2, with 13 bases aligning to TRBD2. The CDR3 sequence is 16 residues long. Trimming at V came to 5 bases and at J to 7 bases, leaving 7 bases not matched to a gene. The germline V gene has CDR1 MNHNY and CDR2 SVGAGI (reference sequence). DNA of the CDR3: TGTGCCAGCAGTCGGACTAGCGGGGGTGCAGGCGGGGAGCTGTTTTTT. Amino acid sequence: CASSRTSGGAGGELFF.

V usage is TRBV7-2 and J usage is TRBJ2-7; TRBD2 is a possible D gene (7 bases). CDR3 length equals 13 residues. Per germline, CDR1 SGHTA and CDR2 FQGNSA. With 7 bases removed from V and 9 bases from J, the gap between germline ends came to 19 bases. This CDR3 is CASTLGGGFGQYF. The CDR3 nucleotides read TGTGCCAGCACCCTAGGGGGAGGGTTCGGGCAGTACTTC.

This clone has a single count. This sequence joins TRBV7-9 and TRBJ1-5, with D possibly matching TRBD1 (6 bases). The CDR3 has 14 residues. Trimming left V 2 bases short and J 5 bases short, with 10 bases between. The germline gives CDR1 SEHNR, CDR2 FQNEAQ (reference sequence). Here the CDR3 reads CASSLIGGDQPQHF. As DNA, the CDR3 is TGTGCCAGCAGCTTAATAGGGGGTGATCAGCCCCAGCATTTT. Using reference TRBV7-9 and TRBJ1-5 for the parts outside the CDR3, the full variable domain is DTGVSQNPRHKITKRGQNVTFRCDPISEHNRLYWYRQTLGQGPEFLTYFQNEAQLEKSRLLSDRFSAERPKGSFSTLEIQRTEQGDSAMYLCASSLIGGDQPQHFGDGTRLSIL.